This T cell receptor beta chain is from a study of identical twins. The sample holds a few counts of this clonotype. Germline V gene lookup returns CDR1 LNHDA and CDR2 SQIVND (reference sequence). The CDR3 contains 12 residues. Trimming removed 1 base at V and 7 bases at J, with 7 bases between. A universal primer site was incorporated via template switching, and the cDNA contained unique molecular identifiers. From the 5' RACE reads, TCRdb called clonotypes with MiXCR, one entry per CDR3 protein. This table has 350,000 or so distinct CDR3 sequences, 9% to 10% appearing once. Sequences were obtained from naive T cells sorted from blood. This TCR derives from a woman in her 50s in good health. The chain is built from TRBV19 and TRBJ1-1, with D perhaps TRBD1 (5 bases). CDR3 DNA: TGTGCCAGTAGTATAGTGGGGGGTGAAGCTTTCTTT. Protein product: CASSIVGGEAFF.